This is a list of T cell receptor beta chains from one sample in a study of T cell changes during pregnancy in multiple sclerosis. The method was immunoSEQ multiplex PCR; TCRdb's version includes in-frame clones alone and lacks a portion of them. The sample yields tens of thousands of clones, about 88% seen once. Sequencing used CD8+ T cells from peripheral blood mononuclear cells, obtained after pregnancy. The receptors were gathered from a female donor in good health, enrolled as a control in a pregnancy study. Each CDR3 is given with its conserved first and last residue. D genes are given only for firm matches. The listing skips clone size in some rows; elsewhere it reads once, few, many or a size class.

CDR3 protein: CASSFRGDGGEKLFF
CDR3 DNA: TGTGCCAGCAGCTTCCGGGGGGACGGTGGGGAAAAACTGTTTTTT
D gene: -
clone size: -
J gene: TRBJ1-4
V gene: TRBV7-9

CDR3 protein: CASQHNNEQFF
CDR3 DNA: TGTGCCAGCCAACATAACAATGAGCAGTTCTTC
D gene: -
clone size: -
J gene: TRBJ2-1
V gene: TRBV11-2

CDR3 protein: CASSYKFNTEAFF
CDR3 DNA: TGTGCCAGCAGCTATAAATTCAACACTGAAGCTTTCTTT
D gene: -
clone size: -
J gene: TRBJ1-1
V gene: TRBV5-6

CDR3 protein: CASSQDPSANTGELFF
CDR3 DNA: TGCGCCAGCAGCCAAGATCCCAGCGCGAACACCGGGGAGCTGTTTTTT
D gene: -
clone size: -
J gene: TRBJ2-2
V gene: TRBV4-3

CDR3 protein: CASSFKPNHAFF
CDR3 DNA: TGTGCCAGCAGCTTTAAGCCCAACCACGCTTTCTTT
D gene: -
clone size: once
J gene: TRBJ1-1
V gene: TRBV7-9

CDR3 protein: CASSMHERGPFQETQYF
CDR3 DNA: TGTGCCAGTAGTATGCACGAGCGGGGTCCCTTCCAAGAGACCCAGTACTTC
D gene: TRBD2
clone size: -
J gene: TRBJ2-5
V gene: TRBV19

CDR3 protein: CASSDGSEGDEQFF
CDR3 DNA: TGTGCCAGCAGTGACGGTTCCGAGGGGGATGAGCAGTTCTTC
D gene: -
clone size: -
J gene: TRBJ2-1
V gene: TRBV6-4

CDR3 protein: CASSSTSGGAWNEQFF
CDR3 DNA: TGTGCCAGCAGCTCGACTAGCGGGGGGGCATGGAATGAGCAATTCTTC
D gene: TRBD2
clone size: -
J gene: TRBJ2-1
V gene: TRBV5-4

CDR3 protein: CASSPLGGETQYF
CDR3 DNA: TGTGCCAGCAGCCCTCTAGGCGGGGAGACCCAGTACTTC
D gene: -
clone size: -
J gene: TRBJ2-5
V gene: TRBV14

CDR3 protein: CASSERTSGGLSYNEQFF
CDR3 DNA: TGTGCCAGCAGTGAAAGGACTAGCGGGGGGCTTTCTTACAATGAGCAGTTCTTC
D gene: TRBD2
clone size: -
J gene: TRBJ2-1
V gene: TRBV2

CDR3 protein: CASSLSGTGYGYTF
CDR3 DNA: TGCGCCAGCAGCTTGTCTGGGACAGGGTATGGCTACACCTTC
D gene: TRBD1
clone size: -
J gene: TRBJ1-2
V gene: TRBV5-1

CDR3 protein: CASSQPSGGYNEQFF
CDR3 DNA: TGTGCCAGCAGCCAACCAAGCGGGGGTTACAATGAGCAGTTCTTC
D gene: TRBD2
clone size: few
J gene: TRBJ2-1
V gene: TRBV13

CDR3 protein: CASSPTDSGTLEMNTEAFF
CDR3 DNA: TGCGCCAGCAGCCCAACTGACTCCGGGACTCTTGAGATGAACACTGAAGCTTTCTTT
D gene: -
clone size: -
J gene: TRBJ1-1
V gene: TRBV4-3

CDR3 protein: CASSPDRLEAFF
CDR3 DNA: TGTGCCAGCAGTCCCGACAGGTTAGAAGCTTTCTTT
D gene: -
clone size: -
J gene: TRBJ1-1
V gene: TRBV27

CDR3 protein: CASSLDRTGNQPQHF
CDR3 DNA: TGTGCCAGCAGCTTAGACCGGACAGGGAATCAGCCCCAGCATTTT
D gene: TRBD1
clone size: once
J gene: TRBJ1-5
V gene: TRBV7-9

CDR3 protein: CASSQDVSYEQYF
CDR3 DNA: TGCGCCAGCAGCCAAGATGTCAGCTACGAGCAGTACTTC
D gene: -
clone size: -
J gene: TRBJ2-7
V gene: TRBV4-1

CDR3 protein: CASSANPGRDRTYEQYF
CDR3 DNA: TGTGCCAGCAGCGCGAACCCAGGGCGGGACAGAACCTACGAGCAGTACTTC
D gene: -
clone size: -
J gene: TRBJ2-7
V gene: TRBV9

CDR3 protein: CASRLGRRIYNEQFF
CDR3 DNA: TGTGCCAGCAGATTGGGGAGGAGGATCTACAATGAGCAGTTCTTC
D gene: -
clone size: -
J gene: TRBJ2-1
V gene: TRBV27

CDR3 protein: CATQPPGVIEQFF
CDR3 DNA: TGTGCCACCCAACCCCCCGGGGTTATTGAGCAGTTCTTC
D gene: -
clone size: -
J gene: TRBJ2-1
V gene: TRBV10-3

CDR3 protein: CASGGQGPYFSSGNTIYF
CDR3 DNA: TGTGCCAGCGGAGGACAGGGGCCTTACTTCAGCTCTGGAAACACCATATATTTT
D gene: TRBD1
clone size: -
J gene: TRBJ1-3
V gene: TRBV28

CDR3 protein: CASTSSTGGREKLFF
CDR3 DNA: TGTGCCAGCACCTCGTCGACGGGGGGGAGGGAAAAACTGTTTTTT
D gene: -
clone size: -
J gene: TRBJ1-4
V gene: TRBV7-8

CDR3 protein: CASSSDWGYTF
CDR3 DNA: TGCGCCAGCAGCTCCGACTGGGGCTACACCTTC
D gene: -
clone size: -
J gene: TRBJ1-2
V gene: TRBV5-1

CDR3 protein: CASSPTTGIYYNEQFF
CDR3 DNA: TGTGCCAGCAGCCCGACGACAGGAATTTACTACAATGAGCAGTTCTTC
D gene: -
clone size: -
J gene: TRBJ2-1
V gene: TRBV13

CDR3 protein: CASSEALDPTGPLYNEQFF
CDR3 DNA: TGTGCCAGCAGTGAAGCGCTTGACCCAACAGGGCCTCTATACAATGAGCAGTTCTTC
D gene: -
clone size: -
J gene: TRBJ2-1
V gene: TRBV2

CDR3 protein: CASSQGWSGGATGELFF
CDR3 DNA: TGCGCCAGCAGCCAAGGGTGGAGCGGGGGGGCGACCGGGGAGCTGTTTTTT
D gene: TRBD2
clone size: -
J gene: TRBJ2-2
V gene: TRBV4-3

CDR3 protein: CASSQLDSTSTDTQYF
CDR3 DNA: TGCGCCAGCAGCCAACTCGACAGTACTAGCACAGATACGCAGTATTTT
D gene: -
clone size: -
J gene: TRBJ2-3
V gene: TRBV4-1

CDR3 protein: CASSQYRALFPEAFF
CDR3 DNA: TGCGCCAGCAGCCAATACAGGGCCCTGTTCCCTGAAGCTTTCTTT
D gene: -
clone size: -
J gene: TRBJ1-1
V gene: TRBV4-1

CDR3 protein: CASSQERQGPNNYGYTF
CDR3 DNA: TGCGCCAGCAGCCAAGAAAGACAGGGACCGAATAACTATGGCTACACCTTC
D gene: TRBD1
clone size: -
J gene: TRBJ1-2
V gene: TRBV4-3

CDR3 protein: CASRYITGELFF
CDR3 DNA: TGTGCCAGCAGGTACATTACCGGGGAGCTGTTTTTT
D gene: -
clone size: -
J gene: TRBJ2-2
V gene: TRBV28

CDR3 protein: CASSYDSASSYEQYF
CDR3 DNA: TGTGCCAGCAGTTACGACAGTGCTAGCTCCTACGAGCAGTACTTC
D gene: -
clone size: -
J gene: TRBJ2-7
V gene: TRBV28

CDR3 protein: CASSAGGPETQYF
CDR3 DNA: TGTGCCAGCAGCGCGGGGGGGCCTGAGACCCAGTACTTC
D gene: TRBD2
clone size: -
J gene: TRBJ2-5
V gene: TRBV9

CDR3 protein: CASTLPGGDGYTF
CDR3 DNA: TGTGCCAGCACCCTACCGGGGGGGGATGGCTACACCTTC
D gene: -
clone size: -
J gene: TRBJ1-2
V gene: TRBV6-6

CDR3 protein: CASSAGTRGGEQYF
CDR3 DNA: TGTGCCAGCAGCGCAGGGACACGGGGGGGAGAGCAGTACTTC
D gene: TRBD2
clone size: once
J gene: TRBJ2-7
V gene: TRBV9

CDR3 protein: CASSLVGRGTEAFF
CDR3 DNA: TGTGCCAGCAGCTTAGTTGGCAGGGGCACTGAAGCTTTCTTT
D gene: -
clone size: -
J gene: TRBJ1-1
V gene: TRBV7-9

CDR3 protein: CSVESSGYEQYF
CDR3 DNA: TGCAGCGTTGAATCGTCCGGCTACGAGCAGTACTTC
D gene: -
clone size: -
J gene: TRBJ2-7
V gene: TRBV29-1

CDR3 protein: CSVEPTGYEQFF
CDR3 DNA: TGCAGCGTTGAGCCCACAGGGTATGAGCAGTTCTTC
D gene: -
clone size: -
J gene: TRBJ2-1
V gene: TRBV29-1

CDR3 protein: CASSHGLYEQYF
CDR3 DNA: TGTGCCAGCAGCCACGGACTCTACGAGCAGTACTTC
D gene: -
clone size: -
J gene: TRBJ2-7
V gene: TRBV5-6

CDR3 protein: CSVTDLAYNEQFF
CDR3 DNA: TGCAGCGTGACAGATTTAGCCTACAATGAGCAGTTCTTC
D gene: -
clone size: -
J gene: TRBJ2-1
V gene: TRBV29-1

CDR3 protein: CASSFYSGGETQYF
CDR3 DNA: TGTGCCAGCAGCTTCTATAGCGGGGGGGAGACCCAGTACTTC
D gene: TRBD2
clone size: -
J gene: TRBJ2-5
V gene: TRBV9

CDR3 protein: CASSFTSGGYEQFF
CDR3 DNA: TGCGCCAGCAGCTTCACTAGCGGGGGGTATGAGCAGTTCTTC
D gene: TRBD2
clone size: -
J gene: TRBJ2-1
V gene: TRBV5-1

CDR3 protein: CASAFKSATEAFF
CDR3 DNA: TGTGCCAGTGCCTTCAAATCTGCGACTGAAGCTTTCTTT
D gene: -
clone size: -
J gene: TRBJ1-1
V gene: TRBV19

CDR3 protein: CASSLDYSGGLTDTQYF
CDR3 DNA: TGTGCCAGCAGCTTGGATTATAGCGGGGGCCTCACAGATACGCAGTATTTT
D gene: TRBD2
clone size: -
J gene: TRBJ2-3
V gene: TRBV11-1

CDR3 protein: CSAGDGTGELFF
CDR3 DNA: TGCAGCGCGGGGGACGGAACCGGGGAGCTGTTTTTT
D gene: -
clone size: -
J gene: TRBJ2-2
V gene: TRBV29-1

CDR3 protein: CASSFSGGTDTQYF
CDR3 DNA: TGTGCCAGCAGCTTTAGCGGGGGCACAGATACGCAGTATTTT
D gene: TRBD2
clone size: -
J gene: TRBJ2-3
V gene: TRBV7-3

CDR3 protein: CASSSSGLAFLYEQYF
CDR3 DNA: TGTGCCAGCAGTTCATCGGGACTAGCCTTCCTCTACGAGCAGTACTTC
D gene: TRBD2
clone size: -
J gene: TRBJ2-7
V gene: TRBV27

CDR3 protein: CASSPGTVNYGYTF
CDR3 DNA: TGTGCCAGCAGCCCCGGGACAGTTAACTATGGCTACACCTTC
D gene: TRBD1
clone size: once
J gene: TRBJ1-2
V gene: TRBV7-9

CDR3 protein: CASSSPNRQGFSETQYF
CDR3 DNA: TGTGCCAGCAGTTCCCCTAATCGACAGGGCTTTTCTGAGACCCAGTACTTC
D gene: TRBD1
clone size: -
J gene: TRBJ2-5
V gene: TRBV28

CDR3 protein: CASSREAQASYSNQPQHF
CDR3 DNA: TGTGCCAGCAGTAGAGAGGCACAGGCGTCGTATAGCAATCAGCCCCAGCATTTT
D gene: -
clone size: -
J gene: TRBJ1-5
V gene: TRBV2

CDR3 protein: CASSSAGFSYEQYF
CDR3 DNA: TGTGCCAGCAGTTCCGCGGGTTTCTCCTACGAGCAGTACTTC
D gene: -
clone size: -
J gene: TRBJ2-7
V gene: TRBV27

CDR3 protein: CASSQPHAQEETQYF
CDR3 DNA: TGTGCCAGCAGCCAACCGCATGCCCAGGAAGAGACCCAGTACTTC
D gene: -
clone size: -
J gene: TRBJ2-5
V gene: TRBV11-2

CDR3 protein: CASGRGQPQHF
CDR3 DNA: TGTGCCAGCGGAAGAGGGCAGCCCCAGCATTTT
D gene: -
clone size: once
J gene: TRBJ1-5
V gene: TRBV6-1

CDR3 protein: CASSRRDRGSDEQFF
CDR3 DNA: TGTGCCAGCAGCAGGCGGGACAGGGGAAGTGATGAGCAGTTCTTC
D gene: TRBD1
clone size: -
J gene: TRBJ2-1
V gene: TRBV9

CDR3 protein: CASSQDVGGRTDTQYF
CDR3 DNA: TGCGCCAGCAGCCAAGATGTGGGGGGACGGACAGATACGCAGTATTTT
D gene: -
clone size: -
J gene: TRBJ2-3
V gene: TRBV4-3

CDR3 protein: CASSQGSGGSDTQYF
CDR3 DNA: TGCGCCAGCAGCCAAGGTAGCGGGGGGTCAGATACGCAGTATTTT
D gene: TRBD2
clone size: once
J gene: TRBJ2-3
V gene: TRBV4-3

CDR3 protein: CSVRDRVTEAFF
CDR3 DNA: TGCAGCGTTCGGGACAGGGTGACTGAAGCTTTCTTT
D gene: TRBD1
clone size: -
J gene: TRBJ1-1
V gene: TRBV29-1

CDR3 protein: CSAREGPLIDTIYF
CDR3 DNA: TGCAGCGCTAGGGAGGGGCCCCTAATAGACACCATATATTTT
D gene: -
clone size: -
J gene: TRBJ1-3
V gene: TRBV29-1